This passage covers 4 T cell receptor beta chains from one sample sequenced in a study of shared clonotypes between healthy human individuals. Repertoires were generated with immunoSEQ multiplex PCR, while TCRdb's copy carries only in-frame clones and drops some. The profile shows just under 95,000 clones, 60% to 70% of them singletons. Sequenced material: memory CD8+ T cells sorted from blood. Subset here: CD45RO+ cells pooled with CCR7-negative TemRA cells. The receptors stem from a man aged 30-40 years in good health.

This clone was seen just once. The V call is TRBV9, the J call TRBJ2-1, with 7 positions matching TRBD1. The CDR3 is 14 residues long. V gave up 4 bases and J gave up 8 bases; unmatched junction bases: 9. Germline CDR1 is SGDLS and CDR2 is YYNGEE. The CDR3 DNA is TGTGCCAGCAGCCCGGACAGGCTTCGGGATGAGCAGTTCTTC. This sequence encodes CASSPDRLRDEQFF.

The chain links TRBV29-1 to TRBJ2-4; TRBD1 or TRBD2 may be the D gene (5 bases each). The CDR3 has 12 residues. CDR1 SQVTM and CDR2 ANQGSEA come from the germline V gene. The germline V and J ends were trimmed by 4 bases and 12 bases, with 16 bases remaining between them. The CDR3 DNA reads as TGCAGCGTTGGAGAGGTCCTCGGGGCTCAGTACTTC. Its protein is CSVGEVLGAQYF.

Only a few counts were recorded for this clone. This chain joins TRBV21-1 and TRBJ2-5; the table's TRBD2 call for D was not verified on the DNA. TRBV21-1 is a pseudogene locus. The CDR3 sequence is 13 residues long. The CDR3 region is CASSKGSGETQYF. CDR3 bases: TGTGCCAGCAGCAAAGGTTCCGGAGAGACCCAGTACTTC.

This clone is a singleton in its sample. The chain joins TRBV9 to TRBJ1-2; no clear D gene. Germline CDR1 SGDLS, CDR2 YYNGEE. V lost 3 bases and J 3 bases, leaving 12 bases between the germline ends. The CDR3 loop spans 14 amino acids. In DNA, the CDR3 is TGTGCCAGCAGCGCCTCCAGTAATCACTATGGCTACACCTTC. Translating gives CASSASSNHYGYTF.